These 23 T cell receptor beta chains originate from one sample sequenced in a study of shared clonotypes between healthy human individuals. Generated by immunoSEQ multiplex PCR, the TCRdb table keeps only in-frame clones and is missing some. The sample includes some 580,000 clones, approximately 97% of them seen just once. The specimen was naive CD4+ T cells sorted from blood. The subset is: CD45RA+ positively selected. The receptors were sampled from a woman aged 25 to 39 in good health.

The chain uses TRBV5-1 and TRBJ2-7, with D hard to call. The CDR3 runs to 13 residues. The V gene's germline CDR1 is SGHRS and CDR2 YFSETQ. The V end was cut by 0 bases, the J end by 2 bases, with 6 bases between. CDR3 nucleotides: TGCGCCAGCAGCTTGGCCAGAACCTACGAGCAGTACTTC. Its protein is CASSLARTYEQYF.

The rearrangement uses TRBV6-4 and TRBJ2-5, with 12 bases identical to TRBD2. Trimming at V came to 6 bases and at J to 14 bases, leaving 13 bases not matched to a gene. CDR1 is MRHNA, CDR2 SNTAGT, per germline. The CDR3 runs 14 residues. The CDR3 nucleotides are TGTGCCAGCAGCGTCGGGGGCCTAGCGGGAGGGCGCTACTTC. As protein: CASSVGGLAGGRYF.

V is TRBV7-9 and J is TRBJ2-1; unclear D gene. CDR3 length equals 17 residues. Per germline, CDR1 SEHNR and CDR2 FQNEAQ (reference sequence). The V end was cut by 3 bases, the J end by 5 bases, with 20 bases between. The CDR3 region is CASSLELGRGENNEQFF. In DNA form, the CDR3 reads TGTGCCAGCAGCTTGGAGCTAGGTAGAGGCGAAAACAATGAGCAGTTCTTC.

The genes are TRBV15 and TRBJ1-4, with D possibly being TRBD1 (5 bases). The germline gives CDR1 LNHNV, CDR2 YYDKDF (reference sequence). CDR3 length: 15 amino acids. Trimming shortened V by 1 base and J by 5 bases, and 11 bases separated the two germline ends. The CDR3 nucleotides read TGTGCCACCAGCAGAGTAGCGCGACAGAATGAAAAACTGTTTTTT. As protein: CATSRVARQNEKLFF.

The chain joins TRBV28 to TRBJ1-1; D might be TRBD1 (6 bases). Per the germline V gene, CDR1 is MDHEN and CDR2 is SYDVKM. The CDR3 is 11 amino acids. With 6 bases removed from V and 5 bases from J, the gap between germline ends came to 7 bases. CDR3 nucleotides: TGTGCCAGCAGCGACAGGACTGAAGCTTTCTTT. It specifies CASSDRTEAFF.

The V gene is TRBV27, the J gene TRBJ2-7; TRBD2 agrees at 9 bases. This CDR3 is 16 amino acids long. Germline V gives CDR1 MNHEY, CDR2 SMNVEV (reference sequence). The trim removed 6 bases at V and 4 bases at J, leaving 13 bases unmatched. The CDR3 protein is CASRPYIAGVEYEQYF. The DNA for the CDR3 is TGTGCCAGCAGACCATACATAGCGGGAGTCGAATACGAGCAGTACTTC.

J is TRBJ2-7 and V is TRBV6-4; 12 bases are shared with TRBD2. V shed 6 bases, J shed 5 bases, and the junction held 11 bases outside the gene matches. Germline assignment: CDR1 MRHNA and CDR2 SNTAGT. The CDR3 loop spans 16 amino acids. CDR3: CASSQELAGGVHEQYF. In DNA, the CDR3 is TGTGCCAGCAGCCAGGAACTAGCGGGAGGTGTCCACGAGCAGTACTTC.

V gene TRBV30 combines with J gene TRBJ1-5, with 10 bases identical to TRBD1. The CDR3 is 16 residues long. Trimming removed 2 bases from V and 0 bases from J; junction bases left unmatched: 4. The germline gives CDR1 GTSNPN, CDR2 SVGIG (reference sequence). The CDR3 reads CAWSPGQGFSNQPQHF. CDR3 nucleotides: TGTGCCTGGAGTCCGGGACAGGGGTTTAGCAATCAGCCCCAGCATTTT.

The chain carries TRBV28 and TRBJ1-1; TRBD1 might be the D (6 bases). Trimming cost V 5 bases and J 0 bases, with 19 bases left between them. CDR3 length: 17 residues. Germline lookup yields CDR1 MDHEN and CDR2 SYDVKM. The CDR3 loop reads CASSLIRTGRMNTEAFF. CDR3 bases: TGTGCCAGCAGTCTCATCCGTACAGGGAGGATGAACACTGAAGCTTTCTTT.

The CDR3 reads CASSFPDEREPDTQYF. In DNA form, the CDR3 reads TGTGCCAGCAGCTTCCCAGATGAGCGGGAGCCGGATACGCAGTATTTT. The chain couples TRBV11-2 to TRBJ2-3, with 8 bases matching TRBD2. This CDR3 comprises 16 residues. Per the germline V gene, CDR1 is SGHAT and CDR2 is FQNNGV. V lost 3 bases, J lost 6 bases, and 11 bases stayed unmatched.

The V call is TRBV4-1, the J call TRBJ2-1; D not resolved. Germline V gene data show CDR1 as MGHRA and CDR2 as YSYEKL. Deletions cut 0 bases from V and 6 bases from J, with 18 bases between. The CDR3 length is 17 residues. Here the CDR3 reads CASSQDVNLPTGNEQFF. The CDR3 nucleotides read TGCGCCAGCAGCCAAGATGTGAATCTCCCCACCGGCAATGAGCAGTTCTTC.

The chain has TRBV2 and TRBJ2-5, with TRBD2 identical over 8 bases. Germline CDR1 is SNHLY and CDR2 is FYNNEI. The junction had 4 bases not matched to a gene; V was cut back by 4 bases and J by 0 bases. The CDR3 extends over 15 amino acids. The DNA of the CDR3 is TGTGCCAGCAGTGTGCGAGCGGGAGACCAAGAGACCCAGTACTTC. This sequence encodes CASSVRAGDQETQYF.

The chain links TRBV14 to TRBJ2-5; possibly TRBD1 for D (6 bases). The DNA end is a closer match to TRBJ2-7, so the J assignment may be wrong. Germline loops: CDR1 SGHDN, CDR2 FVKESK. The length of the CDR3 is 14 residues. CDR3 sequence reads: CASSLNHQGSEQYF. CDR3 nucleotide sequence: TGTGCCAGCAGCCTAAACCATCAGGGGAGCGAGCAGTACTTC.

This chain uses TRBV5-1 with TRBJ2-7; TRBD1 might be the D (6 bases). The CDR3 spans 16 residues. The V end was cut by 1 base, the J end by 5 bases, with 19 bases between. The germline gives CDR1 SGHRS, CDR2 YFSETQ. CDR3 in amino acids: CASSLQSDRRSHEQYF. CDR3 sequence (DNA): TGCGCCAGCAGCTTGCAATCGGACAGAAGGTCCCACGAGCAGTACTTC. The full variable domain, with the rest looked up from reference TRBV5-1 and TRBJ2-7, is KAGVTQTPRYLIKTRGQQVTLSCSPISGHRSVSWYQQTPGQGLQFLFEYFSETQRNKGNFPGRFSGRQFSNSRSEMNVSTLELGDSALYLCASSLQSDRRSHEQYFGPGTRLTVT.

V usage is TRBV5-5 and J usage is TRBJ1-1; 8 nucleotides agree with TRBD1. The V segment lost 2 bases and the J segment 2 bases; nucleotides outside the gene matches: 5. The CDR3 length is 15 residues. Germline lookup yields CDR1 SGHKS and CDR2 YYEKEE (reference sequence). CDR3: CASSFSQGANTEAFF. As DNA, the CDR3 is TGTGCCAGCAGCTTTTCGCAGGGGGCTAACACTGAAGCTTTCTTT.

The gene calls are TRBV19 and TRBJ2-7; 11 nucleotides align to TRBD2. Per germline, CDR1 LNHDA and CDR2 SQIVND (reference sequence). CDR3 length equals 20 residues. Germline trimming cut 3 bases from V and 4 bases from J; bases unmatched to any gene: 20. The CDR3 coding sequence is TGTGCCAGTAGTATGCTCCTGGGGGGGGGCGAACTAGCGGGAGCATACGAGCAGTACTTC. It translates to CASSMLLGGGELAGAYEQYF.

This chain uses TRBV7-9 with TRBJ1-2, with D possibly being TRBD1 (5 bases). The CDR3 spans 15 residues. Germline V gene sequence: CDR1 SEHNR, CDR2 FQNEAQ (reference sequence). Deletions cut 5 bases from V and 8 bases from J, with 21 bases between. This CDR3 is CASSHSDTGTGGYTF. The CDR3 DNA reads TGTGCCAGCAGCCATTCGGATACCGGGACGGGGGGCTACACCTTC.

The chain couples TRBV29-1 to TRBJ2-7, with D hard to call. Germline V gene sequence: CDR1 SQVTM, CDR2 ANQGSEA. V shed 7 bases and J shed 2 bases, with 12 bases lying between them. The CDR3 is 12 amino acids. The CDR3 protein is CSALVSTYEQYF. The CDR3 nucleotides read TGCAGCGCACTCGTCTCCACCTACGAGCAGTACTTC.

This sequence joins TRBV5-4 and TRBJ2-1; D possibly uses TRBD1 or TRBD2 (5 bases each). The V gene lost 4 bases and the J gene lost 5 bases, with 16 bases spanning the gap. Per germline, CDR1 SGHNT and CDR2 YYREEE (reference sequence). This CDR3 is built from 15 residues. CDR3 sequence reads: CASSPRGGIDNEQFF. The CDR3 nucleotides read TGTGCCAGCAGCCCTCGGGGCGGAATCGACAATGAGCAGTTCTTC.

The chain links TRBV30 to TRBJ1-6; the match to TRBD1 covers 9 bases. V shed 2 bases and J 11 bases; nucleotides not matched to a gene: 7. CDR1 GTSNPN and CDR2 SVGIG come from the germline V gene (reference sequence). This CDR3 has 14 residues. CDR3 sequence reads: CAWSILDRGAPLHF. CDR3 nucleotides: TGTGCCTGGAGTATTTTGGACAGGGGCGCACCCCTCCACTTT.

The chain links TRBV6-1 to TRBJ2-7; D call uncertain. The V gene's germline CDR1 is MNHNS and CDR2 SASEGT. V gave up 1 base and J gave up 7 bases, with 17 bases separating them. This CDR3 comprises 15 residues. CDR3 residues: CASSEGIRRSDEQYF. CDR3 bases: TGTGCCAGCAGTGAAGGTATTCGGCGATCGGATGAGCAGTACTTC.

The CDR3 DNA follows: TGTGCCAGCAGCTTAGTCGGCGGGACAAAGCATGAGCAGTTCTTC. Translation: CASSLVGGTKHEQFF. The J gene is TRBJ2-1, the V gene TRBV7-8; D might be TRBD1 or TRBD2, each matching 6 bases. Per the germline V gene, CDR1 is SGHVS and CDR2 is FQNEAQ. V was trimmed by 1 base and J by 8 bases, leaving 15 bases between them. This CDR3 is 15 amino acids long.

The CDR3 sequence is CASSLATGGLYEQYF. The CDR3 DNA is TGCGCCAGCAGCTTGGCGACAGGGGGCCTTTACGAGCAGTACTTC. The rearrangement links TRBV5-1 to TRBJ2-7, with 10 bases aligning to TRBD1. V lost 0 bases, J lost 4 bases, and 4 bases stayed unmatched. The CDR3 loop spans 15 amino acids. Germline V gives CDR1 SGHRS, CDR2 YFSETQ. The whole variable domain, remainder taken from reference TRBV5-1 and TRBJ2-7, is KAGVTQTPRYLIKTRGQQVTLSCSPISGHRSVSWYQQTPGQGLQFLFEYFSETQRNKGNFPGRFSGRQFSNSRSEMNVSTLELGDSALYLCASSLATGGLYEQYFGPGTRLTVT.